A single sample is the source of the 20 T cell receptor beta chains below, sequenced in a study of Ad26.COV2.S vaccination and SARS-CoV-2 variants. Stated treatment: about 20 received Ad26.COV2.S at low or high dose, single or two shots; 5 received placebo; per-sample allocation not given. The samples were gathered on day 63 after the first injection of vaccine or placebo. The assay was immunoSEQ multiplex PCR, and TCRdb's table has in-frame clones only and misses some. Of approximately 480,000 clones listed, roughly nine tenths are singletons. This sample comprised peripheral blood, obtained in a trial of Ad26.COV2.S vaccine versus placebo. Receptors were obtained from a person aged 18-60 years who received the Ad26.COV2.S COVID-19 vaccine or a placebo.

This chain joins TRBV7-9 and TRBJ2-6; perhaps TRBD2 as D (5 bases). The CDR3 is 15 residues long. V gave up 3 bases and J gave up 9 bases, with 15 bases separating them. CDR1 SEHNR and CDR2 FQNEAQ come from the germline V gene (reference sequence). In DNA form, the CDR3 reads TGTGCCAGCAGCTTCTTAAACGGACTTAACAACGTCCTGACTTTC. This gives the protein CASSFLNGLNNVLTF.

CDR3 loop: CAISENDGPNEKLFF. The CDR3, as DNA: TGTGCCATCAGTGAGAATGATGGCCCCAATGAAAAACTGTTTTTT. J is TRBJ1-4 and V is TRBV10-3; D unclear. Germline-derived CDR1 and CDR2 are ENHRY and SYGVKD. Deletions cut 2 bases from V and 5 bases from J, with 12 bases between. The CDR3 runs 15 residues.

The chain uses TRBV3-1 (or the pseudogene TRBV3-2) and TRBJ1-2; D gene ambiguous. The V end was cut by 4 bases, the J end by 4 bases, with 10 bases between. This CDR3 contains 13 residues. In germline, CDR1 is LGHDT, CDR2 YNNKEL (reference sequence). The CDR3 nucleotides read TGTGCCAGCAGCCCGGACTTATCCTATGGCTACACCTTC. Translation: CASSPDLSYGYTF.

The chain links TRBV7-8 to TRBJ1-6; D unresolved. Germline V gene sequence: CDR1 SGHVS, CDR2 FQNEAQ. Trimming took off 1 base at V and 4 bases at J, with 11 bases between the two ends. This CDR3 has 16 residues. The CDR3 region is CASSLVDGSYNSPLHF. The CDR3 DNA follows: TGTGCCAGCAGCTTAGTGGACGGGTCATATAATTCACCCCTCCACTTT.

This clone was observed a handful of times. This chain uses TRBV7-9 with TRBJ2-7, with 7 bases matching TRBD1. The V gene end was trimmed by 1 base and the J gene end by 11 bases; junction bases not matched to a gene: 11. The length of the CDR3 is 14 residues. Germline V CDR1 and CDR2: SEHNR, FQNEAQ (reference sequence). As DNA, the CDR3 is TGTGCCAGCAGCTTAGAGGGGACAGTAGGCGGAAAGTACTTC. Translating it yields CASSLEGTVGGKYF.

This chain joins TRBV7-9 and TRBJ2-1; 11 nucleotides match TRBD2. The germline gives CDR1 SEHNR, CDR2 FQNEAQ (reference sequence). CDR3 size: 16 residues. Unmatched junction bases numbered 9, after V lost 2 bases and J lost 9 bases. CDR3 sequence (DNA): TGTGCCAGCAGCTTATCTTTAGCGGGAGGGCCGGGTGAGCAGTTCTTC. It yields the protein CASSLSLAGGPGEQFF. Supplemented by reference TRBV7-9 and TRBJ2-1, the full variable domain reads DTGVSQNPRHKITKRGQNVTFRCDPISEHNRLYWYRQTLGQGPEFLTYFQNEAQLEKSRLLSDRFSAERPKGSFSTLEIQRTEQGDSAMYLCASSLSLAGGPGEQFFGPGTRLTVL.

The chain recombines TRBV21-1 with TRBJ2-7; the table's D gene call, TRBD1, was not cross checked with the DNA. TRBV21-1 is an annotated pseudogene. This CDR3 comprises 16 residues. This CDR3 reads CASSKVISARYYEQYF. The CDR3 region has the DNA TGTGCCAGCAGCAAAGTAATCTCGGCCAGGTACTACGAGCAGTACTTC.

This clone was counted once. The chain recombines TRBV5-1 with TRBJ2-3; 13 bases map to TRBD2. This CDR3 is built from 15 residues. The germline gives CDR1 SGHRS, CDR2 YFSETQ. V shed 7 bases, J shed 4 bases, and the junction held 6 bases outside the gene matches. CDR3 DNA: TGCGCCAGCGGACCGGGACTAGCGGGACCAGATACGCAGTATTTT. Its protein product is CASGPGLAGPDTQYF.

In regard to this clone: The same CDR3 is also encoded by other DNA sequences in this sample. V is TRBV30 and J is TRBJ1-5; D is ambiguous. The CDR3 runs to 13 residues. Germline CDR1 reads GTSNPN; CDR2 reads SVGIG (reference sequence). Trimming took 0 bases from V and 7 from J, leaving 10 bases between them. CDR3 DNA: TGTGCCTGGAGTGTCGGGCCAGACCAGCCCCAGCATTTT. Translating gives CAWSVGPDQPQHF.

The chain joins TRBV2 to TRBJ2-1; 8 bases are shared with TRBD2. The CDR3 spans 16 residues. The ends lost 3 bases at V and 3 bases at J; junction bases unmatched: 7. Germline-derived CDR1 and CDR2 are SNHLY and FYNNEI. CDR3 DNA sequence: TGTGCCAGCAGTGAGCGGGCTAGCGGGCACTACAATGAGCAGTTCTTC. Amino acids: CASSERASGHYNEQFF.

The chain has TRBV6-2 or TRBV6-3 and TRBJ1-5; TRBD1 agrees at 7 bases. The germline V gene has CDR1 MNHEY and CDR2 SVGEGT. V was clipped by 5 bases and J by 5 bases; unmatched bases: 6. The CDR3 runs 14 residues. The CDR3, as DNA: TGTGCCAGCAGTCTAAACAGGGGTGATCAGCCCCAGCATTTT. Amino acid sequence: CASSLNRGDQPQHF.

This chain uses TRBV13 with TRBJ2-1; no definite D call. The CDR3 contains 15 residues. V lost 6 bases and J 4 bases, leaving 16 bases between the germline ends. In germline, CDR1 is PRHDT, CDR2 FYEKMQ (reference sequence). The CDR3 spells CASRPETPSYNEQFF. The CDR3 DNA sequence: TGTGCCAGCAGACCGGAGACACCGAGTTACAATGAGCAGTTCTTC. Using reference TRBV13 and TRBJ2-1 for the parts outside the CDR3, the full variable domain is AAGVIQSPRHLIKEKRETATLKCYPIPRHDTVYWYQQGPGQDPQFLISFYEKMQSDKGSIPDRFSAQQFSDYHSELNMSSLELGDSALYFCASRPETPSYNEQFFGPGTRLTVL.

J is TRBJ2-7 and V is TRBV13, with D tentatively TRBD2 (5 bases). The V end was cut by 5 bases, the J end by 5 bases, with 16 bases between. The CDR3 is 14 amino acids. Germline V CDR1 and CDR2: PRHDT, FYEKMQ (reference sequence). CDR3 in amino acids: CASSPSLVGNEQYF. The CDR3 nucleotides read TGTGCCAGCAGCCCCTCTCTTGTCGGGAACGAGCAGTACTTC.

This clone was counted a single time. The rearrangement joins TRBV10-3 to TRBJ2-1; no clear D gene. The CDR3 extends over 12 amino acids. Germline loops: CDR1 ENHRY, CDR2 SYGVKD. V lost 2 bases to trimming and J lost 8 bases, with 7 bases between them. Here the CDR3 DNA reads TGTGCCATCAGTGAGCTCCGAGATGAGCAGTTCTTC. It specifies CAISELRDEQFF.

This rearrangement joins TRBV9 to TRBJ2-1; D gene ambiguous. The CDR3 contains 16 residues. Trimming shortened V by 0 bases and J by 3 bases, and 13 bases separated the two germline ends. The V gene's germline CDR1 is SGDLS and CDR2 YYNGEE. The CDR3 reads CASSVGVQPSYNEQFF. The CDR3 DNA is TGTGCCAGCAGCGTAGGGGTCCAGCCCAGCTACAATGAGCAGTTCTTC.

The chain couples TRBV27 to TRBJ2-3; D is undetermined. V dropped 4 bases and J dropped 4 bases, with 9 bases sitting between them. CDR1 is MNHEY, CDR2 SMNVEV, per germline (reference sequence). The CDR3 runs to 13 residues. CDR3 protein: CASSYTRADTQYF. CDR3 in DNA: TGTGCCAGCAGTTACACAAGGGCAGATACGCAGTATTTT.

The chain couples TRBV30 to TRBJ2-2; a possible D gene is TRBD1 (7 bases). Germline V gives CDR1 GTSNPN, CDR2 SVGIG (reference sequence). V was shortened by 4 bases and J by 3 bases, with 24 bases between the two germline ends. CDR3 length: 18 residues. The CDR3 bases are TGTGCCTGGAAGGGCGGGACAGCGCTATCGCATGACACCGGGGAGCTGTTTTTT. Its protein product is CAWKGGTALSHDTGELFF. The entire variable domain, with the rest obtained from reference TRBV30 and TRBJ2-2, is as follows: SQTIHQWPATLVQPVGSPLSLECTVEGTSNPNLYWYRQAAGRGLQLLFYSVGIGQISSEVPQNLSASRPQDRQFILSSKKLLLSDSGFYLCAWKGGTALSHDTGELFFGEGSRLTVL.

The genes are TRBV27 and TRBJ1-6; D gene unclear. V shed 6 bases and J shed 10 bases, with 10 bases lying between them. Germline values: CDR1 MNHEY, CDR2 SMNVEV (reference sequence). The CDR3 totals 12 residues. The CDR3 loop reads CASSPPASPLHF. CDR3 in DNA: TGTGCCAGCAGCCCCCCAGCGTCACCCCTCCACTTT.

Concerning this clone: Its ends do not fully match the called genes, so a read error is possible. V is TRBV7-7 and J is TRBJ1-1, with 8 nucleotides matching TRBD1. Germline V gene sequence: CDR1 SSHAT, CDR2 FNYEAQ (reference sequence). CDR3 length equals 18 residues. DNA of the CDR3: TGTGCTAGCAGCCCTCTTTGGACAGGGAGATTAAGAAACACTGAAGCTTTCTTT. Translating gives CASSPLWTGRLRNTEAFF.

The table lists this clone with a count of one. The V gene is TRBV5-1, the J gene TRBJ1-1, with a weak D call TRBD1 (5 bases). Germline V gene data show CDR1 as SGHRS and CDR2 as YFSETQ. The CDR3 has 14 residues. Between the trimmed V and J ends, which lost 5 bases and 10 bases, there was a span of 21 bases. CDR3 region: CASRNLTRGSGAFF. The CDR3 region has the DNA TGCGCCAGCAGGAATCTGACCCGGGGGTCTGGAGCTTTCTTT.